Sequencing of this T cell receptor beta chain was carried out in a study of blood T cell repertoires in COVID-19. Study background: The samples span acute and convalescent COVID-19 from the United States, Italy and Spain. PBMCs, B-cell-depleted T cells, or T cells were the source of the cDNA or gDNA that made up the material.

This CDR3 comprises 14 residues. The germline V gene has CDR1 LNHDA and CDR2 SQIVND (reference sequence). Losses at the gene ends were 10 bases for V and 6 bases for J; bases not matched to a gene: 9. How the authors handled the data: Amplification from reference gene primers served as the basis for estimated nucleated cell counts. Libraries were prepared by immunoSEQ multiplex PCR; TCRdb keeps only in-frame clonotypes and omits some of them. V, J and clone size are taken as reported in that table, and D and trimming were inferred from the DNA itself. The sample lists about 130,000 clones; almost 80% were seen once.

Sequencing was carried out using peripheral blood. The V gene is TRBV19, the J gene TRBJ2-1; 10 bases fit TRBD2. The receptor comes from a man aged 55 to 70 who had recovered from COVID-19. The CDR3 reads CATQSAGGTNEQFF. Written as DNA, the CDR3 is TGTGCCACCCAGTCAGCGGGGGGGACCAATGAGCAGTTCTTC.